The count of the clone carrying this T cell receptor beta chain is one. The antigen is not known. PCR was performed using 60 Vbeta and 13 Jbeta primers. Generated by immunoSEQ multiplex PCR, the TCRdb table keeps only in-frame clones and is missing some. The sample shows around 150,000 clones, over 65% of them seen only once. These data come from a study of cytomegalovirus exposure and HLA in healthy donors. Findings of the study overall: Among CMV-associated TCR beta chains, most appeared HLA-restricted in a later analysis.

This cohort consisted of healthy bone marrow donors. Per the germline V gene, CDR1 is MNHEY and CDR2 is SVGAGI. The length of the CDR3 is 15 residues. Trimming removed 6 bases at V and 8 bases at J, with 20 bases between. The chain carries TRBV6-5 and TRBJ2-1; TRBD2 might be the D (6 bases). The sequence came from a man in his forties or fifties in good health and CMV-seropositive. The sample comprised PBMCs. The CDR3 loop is CASSPVGGRWDEQFF. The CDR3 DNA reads TGTGCCAGCAGCCCCGTTGGTGGGAGGTGGGATGAGCAGTTCTTC.